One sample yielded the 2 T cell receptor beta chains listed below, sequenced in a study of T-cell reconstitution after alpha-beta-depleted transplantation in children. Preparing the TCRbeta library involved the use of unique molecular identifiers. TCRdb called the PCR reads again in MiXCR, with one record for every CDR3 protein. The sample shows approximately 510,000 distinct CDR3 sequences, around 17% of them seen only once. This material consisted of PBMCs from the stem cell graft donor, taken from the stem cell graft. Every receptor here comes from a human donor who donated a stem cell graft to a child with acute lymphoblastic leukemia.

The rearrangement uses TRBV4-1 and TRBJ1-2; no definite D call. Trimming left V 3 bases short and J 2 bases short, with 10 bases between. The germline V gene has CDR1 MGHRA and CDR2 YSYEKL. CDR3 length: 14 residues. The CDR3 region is CASSHATQNYGYTF. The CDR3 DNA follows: TGCGCCAGCAGCCATGCGACACAAAACTATGGCTACACCTTC.

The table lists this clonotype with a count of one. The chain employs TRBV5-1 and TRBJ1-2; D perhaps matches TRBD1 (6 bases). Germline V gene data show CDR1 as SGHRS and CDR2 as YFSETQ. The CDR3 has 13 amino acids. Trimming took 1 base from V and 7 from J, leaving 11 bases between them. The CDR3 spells CASSLTGLGGYTF. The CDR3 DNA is TGCGCCAGCAGCTTGACAGGGTTGGGTGGCTACACCTTC.